Sequencing of this T cell receptor beta chain was carried out in a study of Ad26.COV2.S vaccination and SARS-CoV-2 variants. Sequenced by immunoSEQ multiplex PCR; TCRdb stores in-frame clones only, minus some. Among about 480,000 clones listed, 87% were seen once. The treatment denotes: around 19 received Ad26.COV2.S at low or high dose, single or two shots; roughly five received placebo; per-sample allocation not given. Sampling was done on day 63 after the first vaccine or placebo injection. This adult donor, from Boston, was 18-55 years old. This CDR3 is built from 12 residues. Trimming cost V 7 bases and J 5 bases, with 11 bases left between them. The germline gives CDR1 MDHEN, CDR2 SYDVKM.

This clonotype originated in a person aged 18-60 years who received the Ad26.COV2.S COVID-19 vaccine or a placebo. This rearrangement joins TRBV28 to TRBJ2-5, with D possibly being TRBD1 or TRBD2 (5 bases each). The starting material was peripheral blood, obtained in a trial of Ad26.COV2.S vaccine versus placebo. DNA of the CDR3: TGTGCCAGCATGAGGGGCAGGGAGACCCAGTACTTC. Translating it yields CASMRGRETQYF.